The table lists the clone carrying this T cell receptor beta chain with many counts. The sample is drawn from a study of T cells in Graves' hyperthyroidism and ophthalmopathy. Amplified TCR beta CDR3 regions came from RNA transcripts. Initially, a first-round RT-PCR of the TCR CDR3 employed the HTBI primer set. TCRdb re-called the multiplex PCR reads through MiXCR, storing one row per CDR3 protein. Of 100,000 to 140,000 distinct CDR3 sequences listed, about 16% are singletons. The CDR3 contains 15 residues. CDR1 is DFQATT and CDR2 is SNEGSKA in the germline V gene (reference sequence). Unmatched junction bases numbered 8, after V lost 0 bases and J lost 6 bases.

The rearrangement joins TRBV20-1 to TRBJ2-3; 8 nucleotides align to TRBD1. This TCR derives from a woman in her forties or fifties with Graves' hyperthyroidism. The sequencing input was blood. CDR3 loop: CSARDPQGAGDTQYF. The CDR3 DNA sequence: TGCAGTGCTAGAGATCCCCAGGGGGCGGGGGATACGCAGTATTTT.